A single sample gave rise to the 24 T cell receptor beta chains below, sequenced in a study of T cells in Graves' hyperthyroidism and ophthalmopathy. The source material, RNA transcripts, was used to amplify TCR beta CDR3 regions. The study used the HTBI primer set for a first-round RT-PCR of the TCR CDR3. TCRdb independently ran MiXCR on the multiplex PCR reads; one entry per CDR3 protein. The table has fewer than 900,000 distinct CDR3 sequences, about 15% seen once. The sample consisted of blood. Receptors originate from a man between 18 and 29 years old with Graves' hyperthyroidism.

At least ten counts were recorded for this clonotype. This sequence joins TRBV28 and TRBJ1-1; a weak D match, TRBD1 (5 bases). CDR1 MDHEN and CDR2 SYDVKM come from the germline V gene. The CDR3 runs 13 residues. Trimming took off 6 bases at V and 4 bases at J, with 12 bases between the two ends. The CDR3 spells CASRRIGTTEAFF. The CDR3, as DNA: TGTGCCAGCAGGCGGATAGGGACCACTGAAGCTTTCTTT. Combining the CDR3 with reference TRBV28 and TRBJ1-1 gives the whole variable domain DVKVTQSSRYLVKRTGEKVFLECVQDMDHENMFWYRQDPGLGLRLIYFSYDVKMKEKGDIPEGYSVSREKKERFSLILESASTNQTSMYLCASRRIGTTEAFFGQGTRLTVV.

This clonotype was found many times. This chain uses TRBV28 with TRBJ1-4; 7 bases are a match to TRBD1. Germline loops: CDR1 MDHEN, CDR2 SYDVKM. With 5 bases clipped from V and 3 bases from J, the junction kept 6 bases outside the gene matches. This CDR3 region has 15 residues. The CDR3 DNA is TGTGCCAGCAGTGAGAGGACAGGCTCTAATGAAAAACTGTTTTTT. Translating gives CASSERTGSNEKLFF.

This clonotype was picked up a small number of times. The chain is built from TRBV7-9 and TRBJ2-1; possible D gene TRBD1, 6 bases. This CDR3 is 14 amino acids long. Germline CDR1 reads SEHNR; CDR2 reads FQNEAQ (reference sequence). The germline V and J ends were trimmed by 1 base and 7 bases, with 11 bases remaining between them. The CDR3: CASSLEGVGNEQFF. CDR3 DNA: TGTGCCAGCAGCTTAGAGGGGGTAGGAAATGAGCAGTTCTTC.

Only a few counts were recorded for this clonotype. The genes are TRBV20-1 and TRBJ2-1; 7 bases fit TRBD1. CDR3 size: 14 residues. J lost 5 bases, V lost 1 base, and 5 bases had no gene match. Germline CDR1 is DFQATT and CDR2 is SNEGSKA (reference sequence). In nucleotides, the CDR3 is TGCAGTGCTAGAGCGTCGACAGGGAACAATGAGCAGTTCTTC. Amino acid sequence: CSARASTGNNEQFF.

This clonotype turned up a few times. The chain carries TRBV10-3 and TRBJ1-1; a weak D match, TRBD1 (6 bases). Trimming took 2 bases from V and 1 from J, leaving 8 bases between them. The CDR3 sequence is 14 residues long. CDR1 and CDR2 (germline): ENHRY, SYGVKD. The CDR3, as DNA: TGTGCCATCAGTGAGAGGGGGTCGAACACTGAAGCTTTCTTT. It is translated as CAISERGSNTEAFF.

The chain has TRBV6-2 or TRBV6-3 and TRBJ2-1; D not resolved. CDR1 MNHEY and CDR2 SVGEGT come from the germline V gene. The V gene lost 2 bases and the J gene lost 0 bases, with 5 bases spanning the gap. The CDR3 totals 14 residues. Written as DNA, the CDR3 is TGTGCCAGCAGTTACCCCATCTCCTACAATGAGCAGTTCTTC. The encoded protein is CASSYPISYNEQFF.

This rearrangement joins TRBV12-3 or TRBV12-4 to TRBJ2-1, with 11 bases matching TRBD2. Trimming removed 3 bases from V and 6 bases from J; junction bases left unmatched: 4. The CDR3 has 15 residues. In DNA form, the CDR3 reads TGTGCCAGCAGTTTGAGACTAGCGGGACCCAATGAGCAGTTCTTC. Residues: CASSLRLAGPNEQFF.

This clonotype was seen at least ten times. The chain couples TRBV15 to TRBJ1-1, with D hard to call. The CDR3 length is 15 residues. Trimming stripped 0 bases from V and 0 bases from J, with 8 bases between. The V gene's germline CDR1 is LNHNV and CDR2 YYDKDF (reference sequence). CDR3 in DNA: TGTGCCACCAGCAGAGATGGTCAGCTGAACACTGAAGCTTTCTTT. Translated: CATSRDGQLNTEAFF.

This clonotype was counted once. The chain is built from TRBV19 and TRBJ2-1; 8 bases match TRBD2. Per the germline V gene, CDR1 is LNHDA and CDR2 is SQIVND (reference sequence). CDR3 length: 15 residues. Germline trimming cut 3 bases from V and 5 bases from J; bases unmatched to any gene: 6. The CDR3 reads CASSIFSGIDNEQFF. Written as DNA, the CDR3 is TGTGCCAGTAGTATCTTTAGCGGGATTGACAATGAGCAGTTCTTC.

This clonotype turned up a few times. The J gene is TRBJ2-3, the V gene TRBV29-1, with 8 positions matching TRBD2. The CDR3 length is 14 residues. CDR1 and CDR2 from the germline V gene are SQVTM and ANQGSEA. After removal of 3 bases from V and 4 bases from J, the junction contained 6 bases not matched to a gene. This CDR3 reads CSVDPDGGADTQYF. The CDR3 nucleotides read TGCAGCGTTGACCCCGACGGGGGGGCAGATACGCAGTATTTT.

This clonotype has more than one count but fewer than ten. The chain joins TRBV6-1 to TRBJ2-7; D call uncertain. Germline loops: CDR1 MNHNS, CDR2 SASEGT. Between the trimmed V and J ends, which lost 10 bases and 2 bases, there was a span of 9 bases. The CDR3 is 11 residues long. The CDR3: CATSSTYEQYF. The CDR3 DNA follows: TGTGCCACCTCTTCCACCTACGAGCAGTACTTC.

The V call is TRBV28, the J call TRBJ2-5; D uncertain. The V gene lost 1 base and the J gene lost 0 bases, with 6 bases spanning the gap. In germline, CDR1 is MDHEN, CDR2 SYDVKM. This CDR3 region has 14 residues. In DNA form, the CDR3 reads TGTGCCAGCAGTTTATACGGACACCAAGAGACCCAGTACTTC. It is translated as CASSLYGHQETQYF.

This clonotype was seen many times. CDR3 protein: CASSSPRGGASEAFF. DNA of the CDR3: TGTGCCAGCAGTTCCCCGCGCGGGGGCGCATCTGAAGCTTTCTTT. The V call is TRBV7-9, the J call TRBJ1-1; tentatively, D is TRBD1 (6 bases). Per germline, CDR1 SEHNR and CDR2 FQNEAQ (reference sequence). The ends were cut back, 6 bases at V and 6 bases at J, with 20 bases in the middle. The CDR3 has 15 amino acids.

This clonotype appeared a few times. V gene TRBV20-1 combines with J gene TRBJ1-4; D ambiguous. Per the germline V gene, CDR1 is DFQATT and CDR2 is SNEGSKA (reference sequence). V gave up 4 bases and J gave up 10 bases, with 13 bases separating them. The CDR3 is 12 amino acids. DNA for the CDR3: TGCAGTGCTACCGACGGGCCCGGAAAACTGTTTTTT. It codes for CSATDGPGKLFF.

This clonotype was found many times. The chain uses TRBV27 and TRBJ2-7; 9 positions agree with TRBD1. The CDR3 has 14 amino acids. Per germline, CDR1 MNHEY and CDR2 SMNVEV (reference sequence). With 5 bases clipped from V and 4 bases from J, the junction kept 6 bases outside the gene matches. The chain's CDR3 is CASSPGTGLYEQYF. In nucleotides, the CDR3 is TGTGCCAGCAGTCCCGGGACAGGGTTGTACGAGCAGTACTTC.

The sample holds many counts of this clonotype. This chain uses TRBV3-1 with TRBJ2-5; TRBD2 might be the D (7 bases). Trimming pared 3 bases from V and 1 base from J, leaving 18 bases between. This CDR3 comprises 17 residues. CDR1 and CDR2 (germline): LGHDT, YNNKEL (reference sequence). The CDR3 loop reads CASSHRGGGTIQETQYF. As DNA, the CDR3 is TGTGCCAGCAGCCATCGGGGAGGGGGGACGATCCAAGAGACCCAGTACTTC.

Concerning this clonotype itself: A read error may explain this, as a much larger clone is one base away. The chain couples TRBV5-1 to TRBJ1-5; 7 bases align to TRBD1. Germline V gives CDR1 SGHRS, CDR2 YFSETQ. The CDR3 has 15 amino acids. V lost 5 bases and J lost 2; bases outside the gene matches: 7. In DNA, the CDR3 is TGCGCCAGCAGACCGACAGGGAACGGCAATCAGCCCCAGCATTTT. It codes for CASRPTGNGNQPQHF. Full variable domain (missing parts from reference TRBV5-1 and TRBJ1-5): KAGVTQTPRYLIKTRGQQVTLSCSPISGHRSVSWYQQTPGQGLQFLFEYFSETQRNKGNFPGRFSGRQFSNSRSEMNVSTLELGDSALYLCASRPTGNGNQPQHFGDGTRLSIL.

This clonotype appeared many times. J is TRBJ2-3 and V is TRBV30; D is uncertain. This CDR3 region has 13 residues. The germline V and J ends were trimmed by 2 bases and 2 bases, with 8 bases remaining between them. Per the germline V gene, CDR1 is GTSNPN and CDR2 is SVGIG (reference sequence). CDR3 nucleotides: TGTGCCTGGAGTCAAGGCCACACAGATACGCAGTATTTT. Residues: CAWSQGHTDTQYF.

This chain connects TRBV7-9 to TRBJ2-7; D may be TRBD1 (6 bases). Germline-derived CDR1 and CDR2 are SEHNR and FQNEAQ (reference sequence). The CDR3 runs to 14 residues. V lost 4 bases, J lost 6 bases, and 16 bases lay in between. In nucleotides, the CDR3 is TGTGCCAGCAGCTCCCGGGACAAACAAGGCGAGCAGTACTTC. Encoded protein: CASSSRDKQGEQYF.

This clonotype was seen a handful of times. The V and J genes are TRBV20-1 and TRBJ2-1; 9 positions match TRBD2. The V gene's germline CDR1 is DFQATT and CDR2 SNEGSKA (reference sequence). This CDR3 is 17 amino acids long. The V segment lost 2 bases and the J segment 0 bases; nucleotides outside the gene matches: 8. The DNA for the CDR3 is TGCAGTGCTAGACCCCTAGCGGGGCCGAGCTCCTACAATGAGCAGTTCTTC. It specifies CSARPLAGPSSYNEQFF.

The genes are TRBV7-9 and TRBJ2-7; maybe TRBD2 (6 bases). V shed 5 bases and J shed 1 base, with 15 bases lying between them. The germline gives CDR1 SEHNR, CDR2 FQNEAQ (reference sequence). The CDR3 loop spans 15 amino acids. The CDR3 nucleotides read TGTGCCAGCAGCCCTCGCGGGGACCGATCCTACGAGCAGTACTTC. Translation gives CASSPRGDRSYEQYF.

The table lists this clonotype with many counts. The rearrangement joins TRBV7-2 to TRBJ2-1, with D uncertain. The CDR3 is made up of 16 amino acids. Trimming cost V 0 bases and J 2 bases, with 11 bases left between them. Germline-derived CDR1 and CDR2 are SGHTA and FQGNSA. The CDR3 bases are TGTGCCAGCAGCTTAGCCCCCTGGCGCACCTACAATGAGCAGTTCTTC. Encoded protein: CASSLAPWRTYNEQFF.

V usage is TRBV30 and J usage is TRBJ2-1; D gene ambiguous. Trimming took 5 bases from V and 9 from J, leaving 17 bases between them. This CDR3 is 13 amino acids long. Germline assignment: CDR1 GTSNPN and CDR2 SVGIG (reference sequence). This CDR3 reads CAWSMAPVSEQFF. In nucleotides, the CDR3 is TGTGCCTGGTCAATGGCCCCCGTCAGTGAGCAGTTCTTC.

This clonotype came up many times. The chain combines TRBV29-1 with TRBJ1-1; D not certain. CDR1 SQVTM and CDR2 ANQGSEA come from the germline V gene. The CDR3 consists of 11 residues. CDR3 sequence reads: CSAGVYTEAFF. CDR3 nucleotide sequence: TGCAGTGCCGGGGTCTACACTGAAGCTTTCTTT.